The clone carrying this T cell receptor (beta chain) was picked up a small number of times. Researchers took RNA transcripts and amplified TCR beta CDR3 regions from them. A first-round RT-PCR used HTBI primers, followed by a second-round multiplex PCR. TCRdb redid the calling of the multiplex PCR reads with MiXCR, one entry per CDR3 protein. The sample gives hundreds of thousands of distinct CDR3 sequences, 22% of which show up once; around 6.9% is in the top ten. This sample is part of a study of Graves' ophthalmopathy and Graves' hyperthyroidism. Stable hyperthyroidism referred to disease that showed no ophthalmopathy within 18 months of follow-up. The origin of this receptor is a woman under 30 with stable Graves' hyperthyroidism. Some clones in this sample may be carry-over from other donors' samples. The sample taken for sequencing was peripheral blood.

In nucleotides, the CDR3 is TGTGCCAGCAGCTCCATGGACAGGGGAGGTTACGAGCAGTACTTC. Protein: CASSSMDRGGYEQYF. The rearrangement uses TRBV9 and TRBJ2-7, with 9 bases that match TRBD1. This CDR3 region has 15 residues. Germline trimming cut 4 bases from V and 4 bases from J; bases unmatched to any gene: 9. The germline CDR1 and CDR2 sequences are SGDLS and YYNGEE.